This is a list of T cell receptor beta chains from one sample in a study of cytomegalovirus exposure and HLA in healthy donors. Measured with immunoSEQ multiplex PCR; TCRdb has only the in-frame clones, and not every one. The top ten hold 1.1% of the sample, which has about 200,000 clones, around 83% seen once. The source material was PBMCs. The receptors come from a woman in her thirties or forties in good health and CMV-seronegative. Both conserved end residues are part of each CDR3. The D gene is left open where the match is weak. The size field is filled for only some rows; it gives once, few, many or a size class.

j_call,v_call,cdr3_length,d_call,clone_size,cdr3_nt,cdr3_aa
TRBJ1-4,TRBV19,15,.,.,TGTGCCAGTAGTCTACTTGTGTCATCTAATGAAAAACTGTTTTTT,CASSLLVSSNEKLFF
TRBJ2-1,TRBV10-3,14,TRBD1,.,TGTGCCATCAGCGGACAGGGGGCCCACAATGAGCAGTTCTTC,CAISGQGAHNEQFF
TRBJ1-4,TRBV6-1,13,TRBD1,.,TGTGCCAGCAGTCCAGCACAGACAGGGCCCCTGTTTTTT,CASSPAQTGPLFF
TRBJ2-2,TRBV18,16,TRBD2,.,TGTGCCAGCTCACCACCGCGGCCGGGGGGACCCGGGGAGCTGTTTTTT,CASSPPRPGGPGELFF
TRBJ2-3,TRBV16,15,TRBD1,.,TGTGCCAGCAGCCACCGGGACAGGGTTTCAGATACGCAGTATTTT,CASSHRDRVSDTQYF
TRBJ1-2,TRBV5-1,15,TRBD1,few,TGCGCCAGCAGCCGGTCAACCGGGACAGGGGGTGGCTACACCTTC,CASSRSTGTGGGYTF
TRBJ1-2,TRBV2,14,.,.,TGTGCCAGCACGGGTTTAACAGGGAACTATGGCTACACCTTC,CASTGLTGNYGYTF
TRBJ2-5,TRBV4-1,18,TRBD2,.,TGCGCCAGCAGCCAAGGGAGAATTGGTCGCGGGAGTGGGGAGACCCAGTACTTC,CASSQGRIGRGSGETQYF
TRBJ2-2,TRBV19,21,TRBD2,.,TGTGCCAGTAGCTCTTTCTCTAGCGGGAGGGTCCCACCGGCTGGCACCGGGGAGCTGTTTTTT,CASSSFSSGRVPPAGTGELFF
TRBJ2-1,TRBV7-3,16,TRBD2,.,TGTGCCAGCAGCTTAACCCTGCTAGCGGGTAACAATGAGCAGTTCTTC,CASSLTLLAGNNEQFF
TRBJ1-5,TRBV10-1,15,TRBD1,.,TGCGCCAGCGGGACAGACTTAACGGGCAATCAGCCCCAGCATTTT,CASGTDLTGNQPQHF
TRBJ2-1,TRBV4-3,15,.,.,TGCGCCAGCAGCCAAGACGGAGGCTCCTACAATGAGCAGTTCTTC,CASSQDGGSYNEQFF
TRBJ2-1,TRBV30,15,TRBD2,.,TGTGCCTGGCCAACTCCGGGACTAGCGGGGAACGAGCAGTTCTTC,CAWPTPGLAGNEQFF
TRBJ2-7,TRBV7-6,16,TRBD2,.,TGTGCCAGCAGCTCCATTACTAGCGGGGGCATTTACGAGCAGTACTTC,CASSSITSGGIYEQYF
TRBJ2-1,TRBV27,14,TRBD2,.,TGTGCCAGCAGTTTCCAGCGGGAGGGCCATGAGCAGTTCTTC,CASSFQREGHEQFF
TRBJ1-2,TRBV7-3,14,TRBD1,.,TGTGCCAGCAGTCAGGGGACAGCGGCTTATGGCTACACCTTC,CASSQGTAAYGYTF
TRBJ2-1,TRBV11-3,14,.,.,TGTGCCAGCAGCTTAGACTTTGGCGGGACTGAGCAGTTCTTC,CASSLDFGGTEQFF
TRBJ2-5,TRBV4-3,13,.,few,TGCGCCAGCAGTTGGGGAGAATCAGAGACCCAGTACTTC,CASSWGESETQYF
TRBJ1-6,TRBV6-5,12,.,.,TGTGCCAGCAGTTACTCCGAGGGCCCCCTCCACTTT,CASSYSEGPLHF
TRBJ2-7,TRBV27,15,.,.,TGTGCCAGCAGTTTACCAGGGATGAACTCCTACGAGCAGTACTTC,CASSLPGMNSYEQYF
TRBJ2-7,TRBV11-3,15,TRBD2,few,TGTGCCAGCAGCCTCCTAGCGGGATCATCCTACGAGCAGTACTTC,CASSLLAGSSYEQYF
TRBJ1-2,TRBV6-1,14,.,.,TGTGCCAGCAGTGAATCTACAGGGTTCGGCGGCTACACCTTC,CASSESTGFGGYTF
TRBJ1-5,TRBV6-5,14,.,few,TGTGCCAGCAGAAAGTTAACCTTTTCGGGGCCCCAGCATTTT,CASRKLTFSGPQHF
TRBJ1-3,TRBV7-6,14,.,.,TGTGCCAGCAGCTTACAGCCACAGGGAAACACCATATATTTT,CASSLQPQGNTIYF